The next 13 T cell receptor beta chains were all read from a single sample in a study of blood T cell repertoires in COVID-19. The protocol was immunoSEQ multiplex PCR, while the TCRdb copy is restricted to in-frame clones and leaves out a portion. Among some 290,000 clones listed, more than 90% were seen once. Material for sequencing was PBMCs or T cells enriched from blood (not recorded which). All receptors come from a woman in her twenties or thirties who had been exposed to COVID-19.

The chain links TRBV19 to TRBJ2-3, with 10 bases aligning to TRBD2. The CDR3 is made up of 14 amino acids. The germline V gene encodes CDR1 LNHDA and CDR2 SQIVND (reference sequence). V gave up 7 bases and J gave up 1 base; unmatched junction bases: 2. The chain's CDR3 is CASTLAGGTDTQYF. In nucleotides, the CDR3 is TGTGCCAGTACCCTAGCGGGAGGCACAGATACGCAGTATTTT.

The J gene is TRBJ2-7, the V gene TRBV30, with D uncertain. Deletions cut 2 bases from V and 2 bases from J, with 19 bases between. The germline V gene has CDR1 GTSNPN and CDR2 SVGIG (reference sequence). This CDR3 is built from 16 residues. The CDR3 DNA reads as TGTGCCTGGAGTAACAAAACCATGCCCCGAACCTACGAGCAGTACTTC. Residues: CAWSNKTMPRTYEQYF.

The chain uses TRBV5-4 and TRBJ1-1, with 10 bases lining up with TRBD1. With 3 bases clipped from V and 2 bases from J, the junction kept 1 base outside the gene matches. This CDR3 contains 14 residues. Germline lookup yields CDR1 SGHNT and CDR2 YYREEE (reference sequence). CDR3 sequence: CASSWDRGNTEAFF. In DNA form, the CDR3 reads TGTGCCAGCAGCTGGGACAGGGGAAACACTGAAGCTTTCTTT.

The chain uses TRBV7-9 and TRBJ1-1; 9 nucleotides match TRBD1. The CDR3 has 17 amino acids. Germline V gene sequence: CDR1 SEHNR, CDR2 FQNEAQ (reference sequence). V lost 5 bases, J lost 7 bases, and 17 bases stayed unmatched. The CDR3 loop is CASSHKPGQGHPIEAFF. Written as DNA, the CDR3 is TGTGCCAGCAGCCACAAACCGGGACAGGGTCATCCAATTGAAGCTTTCTTT.

The chain has TRBV3-1 (or the pseudogene TRBV3-2) and TRBJ1-6, with D possibly TRBD1 on 5 matching bases. V was clipped by 0 bases and J by 13 bases, with 7 bases between them. This CDR3 has 12 residues. CDR1 is LGHDT, CDR2 YNNKEL, per germline (reference sequence). DNA for the CDR3: TGTGCCAGCAGCCAAGAGGGGCCCCCCCTCCACTTT. This codes for CASSQEGPPLHF.

The chain is built from TRBV5-1 and TRBJ2-5; 7 positions match TRBD2. The germline CDR1 and CDR2 sequences are SGHRS and YFSETQ. The CDR3 has 15 amino acids. With 4 bases clipped from V and 5 bases from J, the junction kept 11 bases outside the gene matches. The CDR3 loop reads CASSPSGDPAETQYF. The CDR3 nucleotides read TGCGCCAGCAGCCCGAGCGGGGACCCTGCGGAGACCCAGTACTTC.

This chain joins TRBV2 and TRBJ1-1; tentatively, D is TRBD1 (5 bases). CDR3 length equals 14 residues. Per germline, CDR1 SNHLY and CDR2 FYNNEI. V was pared by 1 base and J by 7 bases, with 13 bases between. CDR3 protein: CASSEGRGLGEAFF. The CDR3 DNA follows: TGTGCCAGCAGTGAAGGAAGGGGTCTGGGTGAAGCTTTCTTT.

The J gene is TRBJ2-2, the V gene TRBV7-9; 7 bases match TRBD2. CDR1 and CDR2 from the germline V gene are SEHNR and FQNEAQ (reference sequence). J lost 5 bases, V lost 5 bases, and 14 bases had no gene match. The CDR3 loop spans 17 amino acids. The CDR3 loop reads CASSPPLGRGGTGELFF. The CDR3 DNA reads TGTGCCAGCAGCCCCCCTCTAGGCCGCGGGGGAACCGGGGAGCTGTTTTTT.

This chain connects TRBV4-1 to TRBJ1-6, with TRBD1 matching 8 bases. This CDR3 has 16 residues. In germline, CDR1 is MGHRA, CDR2 YSYEKL. The J segment lost 2 bases and the V segment lost 4 bases, leaving 4 bases of the junction unmatched. The CDR3 is CASSRPGQAYNSPLHF. As DNA, the CDR3 is TGCGCCAGCAGCCGCCCGGGACAGGCCTATAATTCACCCCTCCACTTT.

The chain couples TRBV18 to TRBJ1-3; TRBD1 agrees at 9 bases. The J segment lost 4 bases and the V segment lost 4 bases, leaving 2 bases of the junction unmatched. The CDR3 covers 14 residues. Germline CDR1 reads KGHSH; CDR2 reads LQKENI. CDR3 sequence (DNA): TGTGCCAGCTCACGGGACAGGGACGGAAACACCATATATTTT. It is translated as CASSRDRDGNTIYF.

CDR3 loop: CASSPGGGTGELFF. For the CDR3, the DNA is TGTGCCAGCAGCCCCGGGGGGGGAACCGGGGAGCTGTTTTTT. This chain connects TRBV11-2 to TRBJ2-2, with 8 bases aligning to TRBD2. The CDR3 is 14 residues long. Trimming cost V 5 bases and J 5 bases; bases outside gene matches: 4. Looked up from germline, CDR1 is SGHAT and CDR2 is FQNNGV.

The chain combines TRBV5-1 with TRBJ2-3; TRBD1 matches 11 bases. This CDR3 is 15 amino acids long. Germline trimming cut 0 bases from V and 6 bases from J; bases unmatched to any gene: 3. The germline V gene has CDR1 SGHRS and CDR2 YFSETQ. The CDR3 region is CASSLGTGGGDTQYF. The CDR3 coding sequence is TGCGCCAGCAGCTTGGGGACAGGGGGCGGTGATACGCAGTATTTT.

The chain has TRBV9 and TRBJ2-1; 8 positions agree with TRBD2. Germline loops: CDR1 SGDLS, CDR2 YYNGEE. Losses at the gene ends were 2 bases for V and 3 bases for J; bases not matched to a gene: 1. This CDR3 is 14 amino acids long. The CDR3 here is CASSVTSGYNEQFF. DNA for the CDR3: TGTGCCAGCAGCGTTACTAGCGGCTACAATGAGCAGTTCTTC.